These 22 T cell receptor beta chains were sequenced from one sample in a study of STAT3 mutations in large granular lymphocyte leukemia. Study-level findings and limits: Every T-LGLL patient had at least one immunodominant TCRbeta clonotype.

Here immunoSEQ multiplex PCR was the method, and the copy in TCRdb shows in-frame clones only, minus some. Of 5,500 to 6,000 clones listed, over 75% are singletons. The antigens these receptors bind are not known. Sequenced material: PBMCs. The receptor source for this set is a human donor with T large granular lymphocyte leukemia. Some clones in this sample may be carry-over from other donors' samples.

Only a few counts were recorded for this clone. J is TRBJ2-7 and V is TRBV5-1; no clear D gene. Germline V CDR1 and CDR2: SGHRS, YFSETQ. There are 14 residues in the CDR3. Deletions cut 0 bases from V and 2 bases from J, with 9 bases between. In nucleotides, the CDR3 is TGCGCCAGCAGCTTGGAGGACGGCGCCTACGAGCAGTACTTC. The encoded protein is CASSLEDGAYEQYF.

This clone was recorded a few times. The chain combines TRBV5-1 with TRBJ1-4; D remains ambiguous. The CDR3 loop spans 14 amino acids. CDR1 and CDR2 (germline): SGHRS, YFSETQ. Trimming took 2 bases from V and 4 from J, leaving 9 bases between them. CDR3 in amino acids: CASSLRGNNEKLFF. The CDR3 bases are TGCGCCAGCAGCTTACGGGGAAATAATGAAAAACTGTTTTTT.

Here the CDR3 DNA reads TGTGCCAGCAGCTTGGGGTCATCAGGGGTGGCTTTCTTT. Encoded protein: CASSLGSSGVAFF. The genes are TRBV7-9 and TRBJ1-1; D is perhaps TRBD1 (6 bases). The CDR3 extends over 13 amino acids. The V end lost 3 bases, the J end lost 11 bases, and 16 bases lay between the germline ends. Germline lookup yields CDR1 SEHNR and CDR2 FQNEAQ (reference sequence).

The chain carries TRBV28 and TRBJ2-7, with D possibly being TRBD1 (5 bases). V lost 3 bases to trimming and J lost 0 bases, with 9 bases between them. Germline V gives CDR1 MDHEN, CDR2 SYDVKM. CDR3 length: 14 residues. CDR3 sequence reads: CASSFQGGSYEQYF. The DNA of the CDR3 is TGTGCCAGCAGTTTTCAGGGCGGCTCCTACGAGCAGTACTTC.

V is TRBV30 and J is TRBJ1-1, with D unclear. Germline V gene lookup returns CDR1 GTSNPN and CDR2 SVGIG (reference sequence). The CDR3 has 13 amino acids. The germline V and J ends were trimmed by 4 bases and 3 bases, with 12 bases remaining between them. CDR3 amino acids: CAWTFFGDTEAFF. The CDR3 nucleotides read TGTGCCTGGACTTTTTTTGGTGACACTGAAGCTTTCTTT.

The chain joins TRBV19 to TRBJ1-2; D is undetermined. CDR3 size: 13 residues. Per the germline V gene, CDR1 is LNHDA and CDR2 is SQIVND (reference sequence). The V end was cut by 6 bases, the J end by 7 bases, with 15 bases between. The CDR3 DNA follows: TGTGCCAGTAGCAGCACAGACCTGAGTGGCTACACCTTC. Translation gives CASSSTDLSGYTF.

The rearrangement uses TRBV6-1 and TRBJ1-2, with D unclear. This CDR3 has 13 amino acids. V lost 4 bases to trimming and J lost 4 bases, with 10 bases between them. Germline lookup yields CDR1 MNHNS and CDR2 SASEGT. The CDR3 is CASSVGPVYGYTF. In DNA form, the CDR3 reads TGTGCCAGCAGTGTCGGTCCCGTCTATGGCTACACCTTC.

The rearrangement uses TRBV4-1 and TRBJ2-7, with TRBD1 matching 7 bases. The trim removed 4 bases at V and 2 bases at J, leaving 2 bases unmatched. The CDR3 totals 13 residues. Germline values: CDR1 MGHRA, CDR2 YSYEKL. CDR3 protein: CASSPGQPYEQYF. The CDR3 DNA is TGCGCCAGCAGCCCGGGACAGCCCTACGAGCAGTACTTC.

The J gene is TRBJ2-1, the V gene TRBV4-3; D not certain. Trimming stripped 3 bases from V and 0 bases from J, with 9 bases between. Germline V gene data show CDR1 as LGHNA and CDR2 as YSLEER. The CDR3 loop spans 15 amino acids. The CDR3 DNA reads as TGCGCCAGCAGCCAGGGCGGCGGCTCCTACAATGAGCAGTTCTTC. As protein: CASSQGGGSYNEQFF.

The rearrangement links TRBV6-5 to TRBJ2-7; the match to TRBD1 covers 12 bases. With V trimmed by 0 bases and J by 5 bases, 5 bases remained unmatched. The germline V gene has CDR1 MNHEY and CDR2 SVGAGI. CDR3 length: 16 residues. CDR3 bases: TGTGCCAGCAGTTACTCCCGGGACAGGGGGCAGAACGAGCAGTACTTC. Residues: CASSYSRDRGQNEQYF.

This sequence joins TRBV18 and TRBJ1-1; D remains ambiguous. Trimming took off 5 bases at V and 6 bases at J, with 16 bases between the two ends. This CDR3 region has 14 residues. Germline CDR1 is KGHSH and CDR2 is LQKENI. CDR3 in amino acids: CASSSNPPVAEAFF. CDR3 nucleotide sequence: TGTGCCAGCTCATCCAACCCCCCGGTTGCTGAAGCTTTCTTT.

This rearrangement joins TRBV6-1 to TRBJ1-1; no clear D. Trimming pared 3 bases from V and 5 bases from J, leaving 16 bases between. The CDR3 runs 15 residues. Per germline, CDR1 MNHNS and CDR2 SASEGT. CDR3 in DNA: TGTGCCAGCAGTGAGCAGTCCGCCGGATGGACTGAAGCTTTCTTT. Its protein is CASSEQSAGWTEAFF.

The chain recombines TRBV6-1 with TRBJ2-1; D unresolved. CDR3 length: 13 residues. Germline CDR1 and CDR2: MNHNS and SASEGT. Trimming removed 5 bases at V and 4 bases at J, with 9 bases between. CDR3 loop: CASSPERYNEQFF. The CDR3 region has the DNA TGTGCCAGCAGTCCCGAGAGGTACAATGAGCAGTTCTTC.

V usage is TRBV5-1 and J usage is TRBJ2-1, with TRBD2 identical over 8 bases. Germline values: CDR1 SGHRS, CDR2 YFSETQ. V shed 6 bases, J shed 3 bases, and the junction held 5 bases outside the gene matches. This CDR3 spans 14 amino acids. CDR3 sequence reads: CASTPGGGYNEQFF. CDR3 nucleotide sequence: TGCGCCAGCACCCCGGGGGGGGGCTACAATGAGCAGTTCTTC.

This chain links TRBV2 with TRBJ1-5; TRBD1 is a possible D gene (6 bases). The ends were cut back, 6 bases at V and 0 bases at J, with 12 bases in the middle. The CDR3 is 15 amino acids. Germline CDR1 is SNHLY and CDR2 is FYNNEI. In DNA form, the CDR3 reads TGTGCCAGCAGCCTGGACAGAAGTAGCAATCAGCCCCAGCATTTT. Protein product: CASSLDRSSNQPQHF.

The V and J genes are TRBV27 and TRBJ1-3; perhaps TRBD1 as D (6 bases). The germline gives CDR1 MNHEY, CDR2 SMNVEV (reference sequence). This CDR3 contains 16 residues. V was shortened by 5 bases and J by 2 bases, with 16 bases between the two germline ends. CDR3: CASSLRTGGAGNTIYF. The CDR3 bases are TGTGCCAGCAGTCTAAGGACTGGGGGCGCTGGAAACACCATATATTTT.

The V and J genes are TRBV19 and TRBJ2-1, with a weak D call TRBD2 (6 bases). V was clipped by 5 bases and J by 5 bases, with 16 bases between them. The CDR3 has 15 residues. CDR1 is LNHDA, CDR2 SQIVND, per germline (reference sequence). The CDR3 DNA is TGTGCCAGTAGTTCCCGTCGTCGGGGGAACAATGAGCAGTTCTTC. Protein: CASSSRRRGNNEQFF.

The rearrangement joins TRBV19 to TRBJ2-1, with D unclear. V was trimmed by 5 bases and J by 5 bases, leaving 13 bases between them. In germline, CDR1 is LNHDA, CDR2 SQIVND (reference sequence). CDR3 length equals 14 residues. For the CDR3, the DNA is TGTGCCAGTAGTTCCCCGGACCGAAACAATGAGCAGTTCTTC. This encodes CASSSPDRNNEQFF.

This clone has only one observation. The rearrangement links TRBV19 to TRBJ1-2, with a tentative D call TRBD1 (5 bases). The CDR3 spans 14 residues. The V end lost 4 bases, the J end lost 4 bases, and 13 bases lay between the germline ends. Germline loops: CDR1 LNHDA, CDR2 SQIVND (reference sequence). The DNA of the CDR3 is TGTGCCAGTAGTACTCGACAGTTATCCTATGGCTACACCTTC. Its translation is CASSTRQLSYGYTF.

The chain couples TRBV7-9 to TRBJ2-3, with 15 bases aligning to TRBD2. Germline CDR1 is SEHNR and CDR2 is FQNEAQ (reference sequence). V gave up 5 bases and J gave up 3 bases; unmatched junction bases: 6. The CDR3 covers 17 residues. The CDR3 nucleotides are TGTGCCAGCAGCCCAGGGACTAGCGGGAGGAGAACAGATACGCAGTATTTT. As protein: CASSPGTSGRRTDTQYF. Filled out from reference TRBV7-9 and TRBJ2-3, the complete variable domain reads DTGVSQNPRHKITKRGQNVTFRCDPISEHNRLYWYRQTLGQGPEFLTYFQNEAQLEKSRLLSDRFSAERPKGSFSTLEIQRTEQGDSAMYLCASSPGTSGRRTDTQYFGPGTRLTVL.

J is TRBJ1-4 and V is TRBV28; the D gene is possibly TRBD1 (6 bases). CDR1 and CDR2 (germline): MDHEN, SYDVKM. Between the trimmed V and J ends, which lost 3 bases and 4 bases, there was a span of 18 bases. The CDR3 length is 17 residues. DNA for the CDR3: TGTGCCAGCAGTTTTGATCCGGTTGGAGGGGGTAATGAAAAACTGTTTTTT. Protein sequence: CASSFDPVGGGNEKLFF.

This rearrangement joins TRBV10-3 to TRBJ2-5; 7 nucleotides match TRBD1. Trimming removed 3 bases from V and 4 bases from J; junction bases left unmatched: 2. Germline values: CDR1 ENHRY, CDR2 SYGVKD. The CDR3 is 13 amino acids. The CDR3 DNA sequence: TGTGCCATCAGTGACCCAGGGGGAGAGACCCAGTACTTC. Its protein product is CAISDPGGETQYF.